Shown below are 2 T cell receptor beta chains from a single sample sequenced in a study of PD-L1 blockade in urothelial cancer. The time point: pretreatment peripheral blood. The method was immunoSEQ multiplex PCR; TCRdb's version includes in-frame clones alone and lacks a portion of them. The table has about 72,000 clones, roughly 88% seen once. The sequenced sample was PBMCs, obtained around atezolizumab (anti-PD-L1) treatment. Every receptor here comes from an older man with urothelial cancer.

The chain combines TRBV7-9 with TRBJ2-1, with D possibly TRBD1 on 6 matching bases. This CDR3 region has 16 residues. Looked up from germline, CDR1 is SEHNR and CDR2 is FQNEAQ (reference sequence). Trimming stripped 5 bases from V and 0 bases from J, with 14 bases between. The CDR3 sequence is CASSEEDRSSYNEQFF. The CDR3 coding sequence is TGTGCCAGCAGCGAGGAAGACAGGAGCTCCTACAATGAGCAGTTCTTC.

The chain employs TRBV9 and TRBJ1-5; no firm D call. The germline gives CDR1 SGDLS, CDR2 YYNGEE. With 0 bases removed from V and 6 bases from J, the gap between germline ends came to 10 bases. The CDR3 contains 14 residues. This CDR3 reads CASSVGGYGQPQHF. The CDR3 coding sequence is TGTGCCAGCAGCGTAGGAGGGTATGGTCAGCCCCAGCATTTT.